The rows below give T cell receptor beta chains drawn from one sample of a study of Ad26.COV2.S vaccination and SARS-CoV-2 variants. The assay was immunoSEQ multiplex PCR, and TCRdb's table has in-frame clones only and misses some. The sample includes around 500,000 clones, roughly nine tenths of them seen just once. The sample consisted of peripheral blood, taken in a trial of Ad26.COV2.S vaccine versus placebo. The receptors here all came from a person between 18 and 65 years old who received the Ad26.COV2.S COVID-19 vaccine or a placebo. CDR3s include the opening cysteine and the closing phenylalanine or tryptophan. The D gene is left open where the match is weak. Size is omitted from some rows. Given values are once, few, many or a class for expanded clones.

clone size | J gene | D gene | V gene | CDR3 DNA | CDR3 protein
- | TRBJ1-1 | - | TRBV28 | TGTGCCAGCAGATACCCGGGCCCCAACGGGGTCACTGAAGCTTTCTTT | CASRYPGPNGVTEAFF
- | TRBJ2-3 | TRBD2 | TRBV7-6 | TGTGCCAGCAGCGGCGGTCCGGGACTAACCACAGATACGCAGTATTTT | CASSGGPGLTTDTQYF
- | TRBJ2-1 | - | TRBV19 | TGTGCCAGTAGTATTCAGCGTTCCAAATGGGATGAGCAGTTCTTC | CASSIQRSKWDEQFF
- | TRBJ1-4 | - | TRBV5-1 | TGCGCCAGCAGCGAAAGACAGGCTAGTGGTTCACTGTTTTTT | CASSERQASGSLFF
- | TRBJ1-2 | - | TRBV7-2 | TGTGCCAGCAGCTTACTTTCAGGGAGCTATGGCTACACCTTC | CASSLLSGSYGYTF
- | TRBJ2-5 | TRBD2 | TRBV6-2/TRBV6-3 | TGTGCCAGCAGTTACTCGCGGGGGGGCTTTACTGAGACCCAGTACTTC | CASSYSRGGFTETQYF
- | TRBJ1-4 | - | TRBV10-3 | TGTGCCATCAGTGAGTCGGGGGGCGAAAAACTGTTTTTT | CAISESGGEKLFF
once | TRBJ2-2 | TRBD2 | TRBV7-9 | TGTGCCAGCAGCCCTGCTAGCGGGAGGGGCGGGGAGCTGTTTTTT | CASSPASGRGGELFF
- | TRBJ1-1 | - | TRBV2 | TGTGCCAGCAGTGATCAACGGGGGCAGAAGAACACTGAAGCTTTCTTT | CASSDQRGQKNTEAFF
- | TRBJ2-5 | - | TRBV18 | TGTGCCAGCTCACCTTTTTTGACCAAAAAACTTGGGCAAGAGACCCAGTACTTC | CASSPFLTKKLGQETQYF
- | TRBJ1-6 | TRBD1 | TRBV3-1/TRBV3-2 | TGTGCCAGCAGCCGCCTGGGACAGGGGGCTAGTTCACCCCTCCACTTT | CASSRLGQGASSPLHF
- | TRBJ2-1 | TRBD1 | TRBV14 | TGTGCCAGCAGCCAAGAACAGGGGGCGGACAATGAGCAGTTCTTC | CASSQEQGADNEQFF
- | TRBJ2-5 | TRBD2 | TRBV19 | TGTGCCAGTAGTATTTCGGGGGGGCGTGAGACCCAGTACTTC | CASSISGGRETQYF
- | TRBJ2-3 | - | TRBV5-5 | TGTGCCAGCAGCTTGTTCCAGGTTGAAGATACGCAGTATTTT | CASSLFQVEDTQYF
- | TRBJ2-1 | TRBD2 | TRBV30 | TGTGCCTGGAGTGGCCCCTCTAGCGGGAGTTACAATGAGCAGTTCTTC | CAWSGPSSGSYNEQFF
- | TRBJ2-7 | - | TRBV9 | TGTGCCAGCAGCGTAGCTCCCAAGAGCTCCTACGAGCAGTACTTC | CASSVAPKSSYEQYF
once | TRBJ2-3 | - | TRBV4-1 | TGCGCCAGCAGGTTCAGGGACTTTAGCCCAGATAGGCAGTATTTT | CASRFRDFSPDRQYF
- | TRBJ1-3 | - | TRBV7-9 | TGTGCCAGCAGCTTAGTTTGGGGCAGCTCTGGAAACACCATATATTTT | CASSLVWGSSGNTIYF
- | TRBJ1-1 | - | TRBV11-2 | TGTGCCAGCAGCTTAGAGTGGTCCTCGAACACTGAAGCTTTCTTT | CASSLEWSSNTEAFF
- | TRBJ1-1 | TRBD1 | TRBV6-6 | TGTGCCAGCAGGTACAGGGGCCCCGAGAGGAACACTGAAGCTTTCTTT | CASRYRGPERNTEAFF
- | TRBJ2-1 | TRBD2 | TRBV10-1 | TGCGCCAGCAGTTCCGGGACTAGCGGGAGAAGTGAGCAGTTCTTC | CASSSGTSGRSEQFF
- | TRBJ2-5 | TRBD2 | TRBV10-2 | TGCGCCAGCAGCACGACTAGCGGGAAGGTCCGAGAGACCCAGTACTTC | CASSTTSGKVRETQYF
- | TRBJ2-3 | - | TRBV3-1/TRBV3-2 | TGTGCCAGCAGCCAAGACCTTGGGCCTCTCTCGGGTACGCAGTATTTT | CASSQDLGPLSGTQYF
- | TRBJ1-5 | - | TRBV6-5 | TGTGCCAGCATATCAAGGGGGGATTATCAGCCCCAGCATTTT | CASISRGDYQPQHF
- | TRBJ2-7 | TRBD1 | TRBV7-2 | TGTGCCAGCAGCTCTCCCTTCTATTTGGGACAGGGGGCTTACGAGCAGTACTTC | CASSSPFYLGQGAYEQYF
once | TRBJ2-7 | TRBD2 | TRBV28 | TGTGCCAGCAGTTTAGGACTAGCGGGCGCAAGGGGGGTCCACGAGCAGTACTTC | CASSLGLAGARGVHEQYF
- | TRBJ2-3 | TRBD2 | TRBV11-2 | TGTGCCAGCAGCATTAGCGGGAGGGCCCTTGATACGCAGTATTTT | CASSISGRALDTQYF
- | TRBJ1-6 | - | TRBV9 | TGTGCCAGCAGCGTAGAAGGTCTCGATTCACCCCTCCACTTT | CASSVEGLDSPLHF
- | TRBJ2-7 | - | TRBV2 | TGTGCCAGCAGTGAAGCGTCAGAGCAGTACTTC | CASSEASEQYF
- | TRBJ2-1 | - | TRBV27 | TGTGCCAGCAGCTTCACGGACCAATACAATGAGCAGTTCTTC | CASSFTDQYNEQFF
- | TRBJ1-2 | - | TRBV7-2 | TGTGCCAGCAGCGCCCAGCGTGGCGCTGGCTACACCTTC | CASSAQRGAGYTF
- | TRBJ2-3 | TRBD2 | TRBV5-1 | TGCGCCAGCAGCCCCCGACTTAGCGGGGCTACGCAGTATTTT | CASSPRLSGATQYF
few | TRBJ2-7 | - | TRBV28 | TGTGCCAGCAGTTTAGAGGGACGGACCTACGAGCAGTACTTC | CASSLEGRTYEQYF
- | TRBJ2-7 | - | TRBV6-5 | TGTGCCAGCAGTTACTCTTGGGCCAGGGTGATGTACGAGCAGTACTTC | CASSYSWARVMYEQYF
- | TRBJ2-7 | TRBD2 | TRBV6-6 | TGTGCCAGCAGTTACTTTTCGGGACTAATCTACGAGCAGTACTTC | CASSYFSGLIYEQYF
- | TRBJ1-2 | - | TRBV10-2 | TGCGCCAGCAGACCGCGGACCGACAACTATGGCTACACCTTC | CASRPRTDNYGYTF
- | TRBJ2-1 | - | TRBV28 | TGTGCCAGCATTTTAGGATTCGCTAGCAATGAGCAGTTCTTC | CASILGFASNEQFF
- | TRBJ2-7 | TRBD2 | TRBV18 | TGTGCCAGCTCAACCGGCCTAGCGGGGACCTACGAGCAGTACTTC | CASSTGLAGTYEQYF
few | TRBJ2-4 | - | TRBV6-2/TRBV6-3 | TGTGCCAGCAGTCGCGGGACAACCCTGGAAAACATTCAGTACTTC | CASSRGTTLENIQYF
- | TRBJ2-2 | - | TRBV20-1 | TGCAGTGCTAGTAGTTACGGGGAGCTGTTTTTT | CSASSYGELFF
- | TRBJ2-3 | - | TRBV7-3 | TGTGCCAGCAGCTCCACGACAGATACGCAGTATTTT | CASSSTTDTQYF
- | TRBJ1-2 | - | TRBV4-3 | TGCGCCAGCAGCCAAGAGGCGGGTGAGGACGGCTACACCTTC | CASSQEAGEDGYTF
- | TRBJ2-7 | - | TRBV6-2/TRBV6-3 | TGTGCCAGCAGTCTCTGGGGATACGAGCAGTACTTC | CASSLWGYEQYF
- | TRBJ1-3 | - | TRBV30 | TGTGCCTGGAGGTTGGGCCTTCGAAACACCATATATTTT | CAWRLGLRNTIYF
- | TRBJ1-5 | - | TRBV3-1/TRBV3-2 | TGTGCCAGCAGCTTAAAGTGGGCGGGCAATCAGCCCCAGCATTTT | CASSLKWAGNQPQHF
once | TRBJ1-5 | TRBD1 | TRBV6-5 | TGTGCCAGCAGTTCGGGACAGGGAGACCAGCCCCAGCATTTT | CASSSGQGDQPQHF
- | TRBJ2-1 | - | TRBV5-5 | TGTGCCAGCAGCTGGTATCTTAGCTCCTACAATGAGCAGTTCTTC | CASSWYLSSYNEQFF
few | TRBJ2-2 | - | TRBV7-2 | TGTGCCAGCAGCTTAGTTGGGGACGGGGAGCTGTTTTTT | CASSLVGDGELFF